Listed here are 8 T cell receptor beta chains from one sample, sequenced in a study of shared clonotypes between healthy human individuals. Libraries were prepared by immunoSEQ multiplex PCR; TCRdb keeps only in-frame clonotypes and omits some of them. The sample includes about 980,000 clones, 76% of them seen just once. Sequencing was performed on memory CD4+ T cells sorted from blood. The sample's subset: CD45RA-negative fraction. The receptors originated from a man aged 18 to 35 in good health.

A word on this clone: The same CDR3 can be traced to other DNA sequences in this sample. This chain connects TRBV6-5 to TRBJ1-1, with D uncertain. The germline V and J ends were trimmed by 0 bases and 0 bases, with 8 bases remaining between them. Germline-derived CDR1 and CDR2 are MNHEY and SVGAGI. The CDR3 spans 15 residues. The CDR3 coding sequence is TGTGCCAGCAGTTACTCCCGGAGGATGAACACTGAAGCTTTCTTT. Translating it yields CASSYSRRMNTEAFF.

The sample holds a few counts of this clone. The chain carries TRBV7-2 and TRBJ1-6; unclear D gene. The CDR3 is 15 residues long. CDR1 and CDR2 from the germline V gene are SGHTA and FQGNSA. V lost 4 bases and J lost 8, with 15 bases in between. This chain's CDR3 is CASSSTATGDSPLHF. The DNA for the CDR3 is TGTGCCAGCAGCTCGACCGCCACTGGTGATTCACCCCTCCACTTT.

The rearrangement joins TRBV7-2 to TRBJ2-7, with 9 bases fitting TRBD2. Trimming cost V 6 bases and J 0 bases; bases outside gene matches: 12. The CDR3 length is 17 residues. The germline V gene encodes CDR1 SGHTA and CDR2 FQGNSA. In DNA, the CDR3 is TGTGCCAGCAGACGAACGCTGACTAGCGGATACTCCTACGAGCAGTACTTC. This translates into CASRRTLTSGYSYEQYF.

The J gene is TRBJ2-1, the V gene TRBV28; TRBD1 matches 9 bases. The CDR3 runs 13 residues. J lost 15 bases, V lost 5 bases, and 11 bases had no gene match. The germline gives CDR1 MDHEN, CDR2 SYDVKM. This CDR3 is CASSDGTGYNGFF. In nucleotides, the CDR3 is TGTGCCAGCAGTGACGGGACAGGGTATAATGGGTTCTTC.

This chain links TRBV15 with TRBJ1-1; D is unresolved. Trimming took off 2 bases at V and 7 bases at J, with 11 bases between the two ends. Germline CDR1 and CDR2: LNHNV and YYDKDF (reference sequence). The CDR3 extends over 13 amino acids. CDR3 sequence (DNA): TGTGCCACCAGCAGACCCTCCGGGGTTGAAGCTTTCTTT. Protein sequence: CATSRPSGVEAFF.

This clone was observed at least ten times. The chain carries TRBV9 and TRBJ1-1, with unresolved D. V shed 4 bases and J shed 2 bases, with 9 bases lying between them. The CDR3 consists of 13 residues. CDR1 is SGDLS, CDR2 YYNGEE, per germline. DNA for the CDR3: TGTGCCAGCAGCATCCGGGAAAACACTGAAGCTTTCTTT. Its protein is CASSIRENTEAFF.

The chain uses TRBV5-6 and TRBJ1-1; possible D gene TRBD1, 5 bases. Trimming stripped 0 bases from V and 0 bases from J, with 9 bases between. This CDR3 has 15 amino acids. In germline, CDR1 is SGHDT, CDR2 YYEEEE. CDR3 in DNA: TGTGCCAGCAGCTTGGAACGACAGATGAACACTGAAGCTTTCTTT. It encodes CASSLERQMNTEAFF.

The J gene is TRBJ2-1, the V gene TRBV11-3; 9 bases match TRBD2. Trimming removed 5 bases from V and 8 bases from J; junction bases left unmatched: 10. The CDR3 consists of 15 residues. The germline CDR1 and CDR2 sequences are SGHNT and YENEEA. The CDR3 reads CASSLSPSGVDEQFF. CDR3 nucleotides: TGTGCCAGCAGCCTGAGTCCTAGCGGGGTTGATGAGCAGTTCTTC. Complete variable domain (other parts from reference TRBV11-3 and TRBJ2-1): EAGVVQSPRYKIIEKKQPVAFWCNPISGHNTLYWYLQNLGQGPELLIRYENEEAVDDSQLPKDRFSAERLKGVDSTLKIQPAELGDSAVYLCASSLSPSGVDEQFFGPGTRLTVL.